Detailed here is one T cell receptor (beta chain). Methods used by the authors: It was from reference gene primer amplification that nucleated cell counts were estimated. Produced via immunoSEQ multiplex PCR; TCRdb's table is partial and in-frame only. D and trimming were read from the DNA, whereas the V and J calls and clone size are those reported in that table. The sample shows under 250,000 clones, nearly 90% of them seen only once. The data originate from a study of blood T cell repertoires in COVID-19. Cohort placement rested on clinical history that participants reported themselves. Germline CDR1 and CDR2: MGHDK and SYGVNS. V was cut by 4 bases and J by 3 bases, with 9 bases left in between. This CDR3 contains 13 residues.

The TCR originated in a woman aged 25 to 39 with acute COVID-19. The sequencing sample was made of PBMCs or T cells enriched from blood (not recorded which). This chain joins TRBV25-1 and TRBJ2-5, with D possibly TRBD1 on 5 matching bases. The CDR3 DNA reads TGTGCCAGCAGTGGTCAGGGTAAAGAGACCCAGTACTTC. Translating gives CASSGQGKETQYF.